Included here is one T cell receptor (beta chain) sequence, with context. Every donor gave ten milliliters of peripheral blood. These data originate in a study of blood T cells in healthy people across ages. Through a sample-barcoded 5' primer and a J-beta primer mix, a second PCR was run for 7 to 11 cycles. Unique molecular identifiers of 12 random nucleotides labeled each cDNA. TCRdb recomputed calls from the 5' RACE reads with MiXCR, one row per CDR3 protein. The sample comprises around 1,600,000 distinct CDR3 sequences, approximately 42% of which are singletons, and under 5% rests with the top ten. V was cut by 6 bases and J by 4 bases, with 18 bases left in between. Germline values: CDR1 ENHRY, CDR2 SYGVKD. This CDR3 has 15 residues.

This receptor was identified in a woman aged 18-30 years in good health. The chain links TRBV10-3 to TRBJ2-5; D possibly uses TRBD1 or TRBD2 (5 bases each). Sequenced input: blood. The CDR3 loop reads CAISIRGNEGETQYF. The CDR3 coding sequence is TGTGCCATCAGCATTCGGGGCAACGAGGGAGAGACCCAGTACTTC.